The source of this T cell receptor beta chain is a study of cytomegalovirus exposure and HLA in healthy donors. The V and J ends lost 0 bases and 11 bases respectively, with 14 bases between them. CDR3 length equals 13 residues. The V gene's germline CDR1 is GTSNPN and CDR2 SVGIG (reference sequence). The assay was immunoSEQ multiplex PCR, and TCRdb's table has in-frame clones only and misses some. The sample carries 100,000 to 120,000 clones, roughly 90% recorded once. This clonotype was obtained from a woman in her twenties or thirties in good health and CMV-seropositive. The sequencing input was PBMCs. The chain joins TRBV30 to TRBJ2-1; D ambiguous. DNA for the CDR3: TGTGCCTGGAGTGTACGAGTAGATTCTAAGCAGTTCTTC. Translating it yields CAWSVRVDSKQFF.